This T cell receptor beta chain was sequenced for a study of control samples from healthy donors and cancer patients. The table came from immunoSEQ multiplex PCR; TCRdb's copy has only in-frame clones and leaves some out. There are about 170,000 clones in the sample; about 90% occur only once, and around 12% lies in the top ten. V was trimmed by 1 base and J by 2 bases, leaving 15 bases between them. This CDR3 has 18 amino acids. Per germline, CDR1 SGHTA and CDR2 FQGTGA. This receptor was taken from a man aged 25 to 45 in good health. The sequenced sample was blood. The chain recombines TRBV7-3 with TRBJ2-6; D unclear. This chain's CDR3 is CASSLIRDLGTGANVLTF. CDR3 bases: TGTGCCAGCAGCTTAATAAGGGATTTGGGGACTGGGGCCAACGTCCTGACTTTC.